One T cell receptor beta chain is described in this entry. This entry comes from a study of control samples from healthy donors and cancer patients. Some clones are missing from TCRdb's copy, which holds only in-frame ones; the method was immunoSEQ multiplex PCR. The sample carries 52,000 or so clones, roughly 92% recorded once. Germline V gene sequence: CDR1 SGHDT, CDR2 YYEEEE. This CDR3 region has 14 residues. V was pared by 1 base and J by 7 bases, with 2 bases of the junction left unmatched. This chain joins TRBV5-6 and TRBJ2-2; 9 bases fit TRBD2. The sample taken for sequencing was blood. This TCR derives from a man between 25 and 39 years old in good health. In DNA, the CDR3 is TGTGCCAGCAGCTTGTTTAGCGGGGGCGGGGAGCTGTTTTTT. Translating gives CASSLFSGGGELFF.